The 10 T cell receptor beta chains presented below share a single source sample, sequenced in a study of T cells in Graves' hyperthyroidism and ophthalmopathy. RNA transcripts served as the template for amplifying TCR beta CDR3 regions. HTBI primers were used for first-round RT-PCR of the TCR CDR3. TCRdb recomputed calls from the multiplex PCR reads with MiXCR, one row per CDR3 protein. The sample contains around 420,000 distinct CDR3 sequences, roughly 13% of which appear only once. The material sequenced was blood. Source of these receptors: a woman aged 18 to 35 with Graves' hyperthyroidism.

This sequence joins TRBV20-1 and TRBJ2-1, with 8 bases identical to TRBD2. Germline CDR1 and CDR2: DFQATT and SNEGSKA (reference sequence). The CDR3 length is 15 residues. V trimming: 5 bases; J trimming: 2 bases; junction bases outside the gene matches: 8. DNA of the CDR3: TGCAGTGCTGGGGGGAGACTAGCGACCTACAATGAGCAGTTCTTC. This gives the protein CSAGGRLATYNEQFF.

This clonotype was recorded a few times. The chain couples TRBV12-3 or TRBV12-4 to TRBJ1-5; TRBD1 might be the D (5 bases). V was shortened by 4 bases and J by 6 bases, with 13 bases between the two germline ends. The CDR3 is made up of 14 amino acids. The CDR3 here is CASSSPGQAQPQHF. Written as DNA, the CDR3 is TGTGCCAGCAGTTCGCCAGGGCAAGCTCAGCCCCAGCATTTT.

The chain has TRBV19 and TRBJ2-3; 8 bases align to TRBD2. Germline CDR1 is LNHDA and CDR2 is SQIVND (reference sequence). Trimming cost V 8 bases and J 5 bases; bases outside gene matches: 12. CDR3 length: 15 amino acids. In nucleotides, the CDR3 is TGTGCCAGTGAGACGGACGGGAGGGCCGGAGATACGCAGTATTTT. Residues: CASETDGRAGDTQYF.

The chain joins TRBV20-1 to TRBJ1-6; unclear D gene. This CDR3 comprises 15 residues. The germline gives CDR1 DFQATT, CDR2 SNEGSKA (reference sequence). The V and J ends lost 6 bases and 6 bases respectively, with 18 bases between them. This CDR3 is CSAIRAGGGNSPLHF. The DNA for the CDR3 is TGCAGTGCCATAAGGGCAGGTGGAGGTAATTCACCCCTCCACTTT.

This clonotype has a count of ten or more. V is TRBV11-2 and J is TRBJ2-1, with D possibly TRBD2 on 6 matching bases. V was clipped by 3 bases and J by 1 base, with 13 bases between them. This CDR3 contains 16 residues. Per germline, CDR1 SGHAT and CDR2 FQNNGV. The CDR3 protein is CASSLGWTISYNEQFF. The CDR3 nucleotides read TGTGCCAGCAGCTTGGGCTGGACTATATCCTACAATGAGCAGTTCTTC.

This clonotype has a count of ten or more. The genes are TRBV5-1 and TRBJ2-3, with 7 bases matching TRBD1. CDR1 and CDR2 (germline): SGHRS, YFSETQ. J gave up 2 bases and V 4 bases, and 4 bases lay outside the gene matches. The CDR3 runs to 14 residues. CDR3 sequence reads: CASSIGTDTDTQYF. CDR3 in DNA: TGCGCCAGCAGCATCGGGACAGACACAGATACGCAGTATTTT.

This clonotype was picked up a small number of times. The chain uses TRBV12-5 and TRBJ2-1, with TRBD2 as a possible D gene (5 bases). The V gene's germline CDR1 is LGHNT and CDR2 FRNRAP. The CDR3 runs to 13 residues. Trimming cost V 0 bases and J 8 bases, with 8 bases left between them. The CDR3 DNA reads as TGTGCTAGTGGTTTGGTGGGAGTCCATGAGCAGTTCTTC. Residues: CASGLVGVHEQFF.

This clonotype was recorded many times. The genes are TRBV28 and TRBJ2-1; a possible D gene is TRBD2 (6 bases). Germline V CDR1 and CDR2: MDHEN, SYDVKM. V was clipped by 4 bases and J by 8 bases, with 21 bases between them. The CDR3 is made up of 16 amino acids. CDR3 coding DNA: TGTGCCAGCAGTTCAGTCGGGAACGGGAGAGGGTATGAGCAGTTCTTC. This encodes CASSSVGNGRGYEQFF.

This clonotype was recorded at least ten times. The V and J genes are TRBV28 and TRBJ2-6; 7 bases agree with TRBD1. CDR1 and CDR2 from the germline V gene are MDHEN and SYDVKM. This CDR3 has 16 residues. Trimming took 5 bases from V and 3 from J; bases not matched to a gene: 7. The CDR3 nucleotides read TGTGCCAGCAGTGCCGCGACAGGGCTTGGGGCCAACGTCCTGACTTTC. Translation: CASSAATGLGANVLTF. Filled out from reference TRBV28 and TRBJ2-6, the complete variable domain reads DVKVTQSSRYLVKRTGEKVFLECVQDMDHENMFWYRQDPGLGLRLIYFSYDVKMKEKGDIPEGYSVSREKKERFSLILESASTNQTSMYLCASSAATGLGANVLTFGAGSRLTVL.

Concerning this clonotype itself: A much more abundant neighbour one base away suggests this may be a read error. The chain carries TRBV28 and TRBJ1-6, with TRBD1 as a possible D gene (5 bases). CDR1 MDHEN and CDR2 SYDVKM come from the germline V gene. The V gene lost 5 bases and the J gene lost 8 bases, with 16 bases spanning the gap. The CDR3 length is 15 residues. The CDR3 is CASSNKQVHDSPLHF. The CDR3 DNA is TGTGCCAGCAGTAACAAACAGGTCCATGATTCACCCCTCCACTTT. Using reference TRBV28 and TRBJ1-6 for the parts outside the CDR3, the full variable domain is DVKVTQSSRYLVKRTGEKVFLECVQDMDHENMFWYRQDPGLGLRLIYFSYDVKMKEKGDIPEGYSVSREKKERFSLILESASTNQTSMYLCASSNKQVHDSPLHFGNGTRLTVT.